The entry that follows covers one TCR beta chain sequence. Its antigen is as yet unknown. Time point of the sample: cycle 4 day 1 (C4D1), after five to seven weeks of nivolumab. Each patient relapsed following autologous stem cell transplantation, and prior brentuximab vedotin exposure differed. The germline V gene encodes CDR1 SGHRS and CDR2 YFSETQ. This CDR3 has 16 amino acids. V lost 0 bases to trimming and J lost 6 bases; unmatched junction nucleotides: 6. Repertoires were generated with immunoSEQ multiplex PCR, while TCRdb's copy carries only in-frame clones and drops some. The sample carries some 93,000 clones, just under 80% recorded once. The data stem from a study of PD-1 blockade in classical Hodgkin lymphoma. Study summary: Patients in the cohort were put on intravenous nivolumab, 3 mg/kg every 2 weeks.

Findings and limits, study-wide: It was among complete responders that baseline diversity resembled that of newly diagnosed patients. Unlike CD8+ TCR diversity, which did not rise significantly by C4D1, CD4+ TCR diversity did. Lower baseline TCR diversity was reported for newly diagnosed patients than for healthy donors.

Source: peripheral blood mononuclear cells (PBMCs), taken before the fourth cycle of nivolumab. The receptor was isolated from a human donor with classical Hodgkin lymphoma. The V gene is TRBV5-1, the J gene TRBJ2-1; TRBD2 matches at 10 bases. This CDR3 reads CASSLEPSGSSNEQFF. The CDR3 bases are TGCGCCAGCAGCTTGGAACCTAGCGGGAGTAGCAATGAGCAGTTCTTC.